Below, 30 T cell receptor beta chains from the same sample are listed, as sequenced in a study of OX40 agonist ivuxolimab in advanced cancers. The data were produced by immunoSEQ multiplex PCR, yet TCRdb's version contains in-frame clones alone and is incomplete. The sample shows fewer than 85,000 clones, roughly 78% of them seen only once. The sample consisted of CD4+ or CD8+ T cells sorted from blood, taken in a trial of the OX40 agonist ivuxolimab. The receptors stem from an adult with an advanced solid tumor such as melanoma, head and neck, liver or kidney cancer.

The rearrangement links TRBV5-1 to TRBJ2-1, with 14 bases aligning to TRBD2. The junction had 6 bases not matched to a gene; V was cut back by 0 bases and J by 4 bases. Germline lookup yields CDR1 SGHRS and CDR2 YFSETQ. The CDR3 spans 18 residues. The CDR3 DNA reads TGCGCCAGCAGCTTGGGAAGGGGACTAGCGGGAGTATACAATGAGCAGTTCTTC. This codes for CASSLGRGLAGVYNEQFF.

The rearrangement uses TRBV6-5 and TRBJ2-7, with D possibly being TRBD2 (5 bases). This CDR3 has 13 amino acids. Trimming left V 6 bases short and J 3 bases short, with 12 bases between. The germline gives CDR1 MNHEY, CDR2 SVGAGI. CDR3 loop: CASRPPGNYEQYF. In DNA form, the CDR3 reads TGTGCCAGCAGACCCCCGGGGAACTACGAGCAGTACTTC.

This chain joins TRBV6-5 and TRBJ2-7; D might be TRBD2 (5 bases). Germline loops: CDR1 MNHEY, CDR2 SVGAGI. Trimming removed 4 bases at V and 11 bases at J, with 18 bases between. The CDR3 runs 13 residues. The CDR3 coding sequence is TGTGCCAGCAGTTCTCAATTGGGCTTGAGGGAGTACTTC. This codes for CASSSQLGLREYF.

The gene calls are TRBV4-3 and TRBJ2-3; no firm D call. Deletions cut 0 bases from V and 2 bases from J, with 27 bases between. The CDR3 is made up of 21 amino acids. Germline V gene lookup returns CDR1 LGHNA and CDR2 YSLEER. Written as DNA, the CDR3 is TGCGCCAGCAGCCAAGATGGTTGGGCTGAACTTTCTTCGAAGGACACAGATACGCAGTATTTT. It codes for CASSQDGWAELSSKDTDTQYF.

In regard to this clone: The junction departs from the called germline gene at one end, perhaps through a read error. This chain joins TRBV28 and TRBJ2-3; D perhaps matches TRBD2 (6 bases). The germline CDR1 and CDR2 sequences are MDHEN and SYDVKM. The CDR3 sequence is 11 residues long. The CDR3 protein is CASSLVDRLVF. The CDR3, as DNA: TGTGCCAGCAGTTTAGTGGACCGACTAGTATTT.

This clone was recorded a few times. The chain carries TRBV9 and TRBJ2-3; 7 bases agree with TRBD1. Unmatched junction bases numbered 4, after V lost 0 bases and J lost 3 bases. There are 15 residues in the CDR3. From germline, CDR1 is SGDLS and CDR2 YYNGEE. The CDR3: CASSVGQGRTDTQYF. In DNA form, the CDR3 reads TGTGCCAGCAGCGTAGGACAGGGCAGGACAGATACGCAGTATTTT.

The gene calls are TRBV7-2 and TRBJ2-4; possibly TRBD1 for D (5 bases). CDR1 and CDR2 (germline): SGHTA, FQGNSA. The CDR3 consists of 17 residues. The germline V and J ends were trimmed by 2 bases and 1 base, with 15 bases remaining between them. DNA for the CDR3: TGTGCCAGCAGCTTAAGGAGACAGCTTTTGGCCAAAAACATTCAGTACTTC. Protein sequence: CASSLRRQLLAKNIQYF.

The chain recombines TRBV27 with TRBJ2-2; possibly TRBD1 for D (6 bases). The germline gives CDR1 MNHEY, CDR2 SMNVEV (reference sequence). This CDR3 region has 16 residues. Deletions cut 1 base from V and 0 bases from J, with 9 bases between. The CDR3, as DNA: TGTGCCAGCAGTTTATACGGGACAACGAACACCGGGGAGCTGTTTTTT. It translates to CASSLYGTTNTGELFF.

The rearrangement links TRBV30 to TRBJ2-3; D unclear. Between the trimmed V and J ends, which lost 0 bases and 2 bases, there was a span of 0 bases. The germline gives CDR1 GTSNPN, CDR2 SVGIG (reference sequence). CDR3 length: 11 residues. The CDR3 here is CAWSVTDTQYF. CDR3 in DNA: TGTGCCTGGAGTGTCACAGATACGCAGTATTTT.

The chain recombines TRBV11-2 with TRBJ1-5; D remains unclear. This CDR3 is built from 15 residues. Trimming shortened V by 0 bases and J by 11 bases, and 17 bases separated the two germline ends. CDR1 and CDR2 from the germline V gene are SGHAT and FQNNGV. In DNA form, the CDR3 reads TGTGCCAGCAGCTTAGAGGGGTCGATACCTATGGCCCAGCATTTT. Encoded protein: CASSLEGSIPMAQHF.

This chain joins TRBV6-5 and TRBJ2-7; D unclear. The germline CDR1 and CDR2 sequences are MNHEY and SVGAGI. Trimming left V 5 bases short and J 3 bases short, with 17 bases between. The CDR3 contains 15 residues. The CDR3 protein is CASSPPGGMSYEQYF. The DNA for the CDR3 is TGTGCCAGCAGTCCCCCCGGCGGAATGAGCTACGAGCAGTACTTC.

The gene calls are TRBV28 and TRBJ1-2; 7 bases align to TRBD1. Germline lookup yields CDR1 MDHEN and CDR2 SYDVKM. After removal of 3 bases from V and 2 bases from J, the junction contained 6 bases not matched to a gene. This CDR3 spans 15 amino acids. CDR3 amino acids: CASSFQGQTNYGYTF. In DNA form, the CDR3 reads TGTGCCAGCAGTTTTCAGGGACAGACAAACTATGGCTACACCTTC.

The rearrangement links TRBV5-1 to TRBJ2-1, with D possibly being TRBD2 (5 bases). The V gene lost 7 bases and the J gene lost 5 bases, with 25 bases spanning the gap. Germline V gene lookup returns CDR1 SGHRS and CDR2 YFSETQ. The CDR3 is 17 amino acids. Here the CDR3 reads CASFTGIQLSFNNEQFF. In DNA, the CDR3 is TGCGCCAGCTTTACGGGGATACAGTTGTCCTTCAACAATGAGCAGTTCTTC.

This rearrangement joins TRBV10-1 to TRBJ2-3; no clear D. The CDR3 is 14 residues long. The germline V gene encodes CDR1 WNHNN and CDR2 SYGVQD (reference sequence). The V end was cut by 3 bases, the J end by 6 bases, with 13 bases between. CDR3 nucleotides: TGCGCCAGCAGTGACGTTTCCTACGAGGATACGCAGTATTTT. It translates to CASSDVSYEDTQYF.

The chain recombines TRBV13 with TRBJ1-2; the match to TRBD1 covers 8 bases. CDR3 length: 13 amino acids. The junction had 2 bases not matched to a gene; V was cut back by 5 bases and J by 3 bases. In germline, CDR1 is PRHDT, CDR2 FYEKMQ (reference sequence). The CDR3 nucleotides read TGTGCCAGCAGCCCGACAGGGGACTATGGCTACACCTTC. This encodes CASSPTGDYGYTF. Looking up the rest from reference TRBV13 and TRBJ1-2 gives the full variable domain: AAGVIQSPRHLIKEKRETATLKCYPIPRHDTVYWYQQGPGQDPQFLISFYEKMQSDKGSIPDRFSAQQFSDYHSELNMSSLELGDSALYFCASSPTGDYGYTFGSGTRLTVV.

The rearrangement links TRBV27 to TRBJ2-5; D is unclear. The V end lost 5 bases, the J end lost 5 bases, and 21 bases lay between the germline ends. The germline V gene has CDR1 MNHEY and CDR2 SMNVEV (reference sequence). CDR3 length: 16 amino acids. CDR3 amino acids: CASSPSWFGQKETQYF. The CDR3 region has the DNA TGTGCCAGCAGTCCCTCCTGGTTTGGTCAGAAGGAGACCCAGTACTTC.

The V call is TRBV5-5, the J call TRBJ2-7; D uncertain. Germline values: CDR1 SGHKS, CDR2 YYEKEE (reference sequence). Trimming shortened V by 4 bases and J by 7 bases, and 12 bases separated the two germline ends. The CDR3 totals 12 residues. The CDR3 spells CASSAPWGEQYF. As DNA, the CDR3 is TGTGCCAGCAGCGCCCCATGGGGAGAGCAGTACTTC.

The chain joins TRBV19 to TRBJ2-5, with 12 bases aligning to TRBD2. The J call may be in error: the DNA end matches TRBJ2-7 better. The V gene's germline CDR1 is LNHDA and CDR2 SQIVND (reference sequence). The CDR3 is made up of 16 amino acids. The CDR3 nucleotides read TGTGCCAGTAGCAGGACTAGCGGGGCTAGCTCCTACGAGCAGTACTTC. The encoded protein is CASSRTSGASSYEQYF.

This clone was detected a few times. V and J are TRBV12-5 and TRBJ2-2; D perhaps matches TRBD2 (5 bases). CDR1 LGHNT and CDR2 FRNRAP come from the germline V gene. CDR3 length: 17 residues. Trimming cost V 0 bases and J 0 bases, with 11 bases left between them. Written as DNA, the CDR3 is TGTGCTAGTGGTTTGGTTCTGCGGGCGGCGAACACCGGGGAGCTGTTTTTT. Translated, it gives CASGLVLRAANTGELFF.

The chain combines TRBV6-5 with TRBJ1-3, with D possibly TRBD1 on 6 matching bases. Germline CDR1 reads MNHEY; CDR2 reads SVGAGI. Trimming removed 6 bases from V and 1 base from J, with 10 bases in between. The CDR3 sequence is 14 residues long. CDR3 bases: TGTGCCAGCAGCCGAACAGGGTCTGGAAACACCATATATTTT. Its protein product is CASSRTGSGNTIYF.

The CDR3 DNA follows: TGTGCCTGGAGGGGCGGGGCCCCGACCCAGCCCCAGCATTTT. This translates into CAWRGGAPTQPQHF. V usage is TRBV30 and J usage is TRBJ1-5, with D tentatively TRBD1 (5 bases). CDR1 and CDR2 (germline): GTSNPN, SVGIG (reference sequence). The CDR3 spans 14 residues. Trimming removed 3 bases at V and 7 bases at J, with 16 bases between. The whole variable domain, remainder taken from reference TRBV30 and TRBJ1-5, is SQTIHQWPATLVQPVGSPLSLECTVEGTSNPNLYWYRQAAGRGLQLLFYSVGIGQISSEVPQNLSASRPQDRQFILSSKKLLLSDSGFYLCAWRGGAPTQPQHFGDGTRLSIL.

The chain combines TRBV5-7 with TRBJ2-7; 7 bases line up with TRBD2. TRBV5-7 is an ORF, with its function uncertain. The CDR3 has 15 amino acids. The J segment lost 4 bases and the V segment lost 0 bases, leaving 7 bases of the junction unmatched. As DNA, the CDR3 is TGTGCCAGCAGCTTGGAGGCGGGAGAGGGTTACGAGCAGTACTTC. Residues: CASSLEAGEGYEQYF.

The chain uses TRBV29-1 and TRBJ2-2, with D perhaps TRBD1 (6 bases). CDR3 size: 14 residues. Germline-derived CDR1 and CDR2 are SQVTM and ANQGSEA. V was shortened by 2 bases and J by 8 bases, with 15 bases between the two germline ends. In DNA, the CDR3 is TGCAGCGTTGAAAAACCAGGGGTATCTGGGGAGCTGTTTTTT. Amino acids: CSVEKPGVSGELFF.

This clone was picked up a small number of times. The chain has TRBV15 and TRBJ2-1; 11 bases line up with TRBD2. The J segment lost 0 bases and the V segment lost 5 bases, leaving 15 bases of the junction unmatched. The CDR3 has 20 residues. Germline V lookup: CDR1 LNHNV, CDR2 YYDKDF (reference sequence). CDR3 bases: TGTGCCACCAGCTCGGCAGGGCTAGCGGGAGGCATATCCTCCTACAATGAGCAGTTCTTC. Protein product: CATSSAGLAGGISSYNEQFF.

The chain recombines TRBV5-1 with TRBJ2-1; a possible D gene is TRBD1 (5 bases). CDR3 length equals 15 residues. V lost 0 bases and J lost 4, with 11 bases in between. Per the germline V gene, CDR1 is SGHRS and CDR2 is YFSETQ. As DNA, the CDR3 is TGCGCCAGCAGCTTGGTCATACAGGCGTACAATGAGCAGTTCTTC. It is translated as CASSLVIQAYNEQFF.

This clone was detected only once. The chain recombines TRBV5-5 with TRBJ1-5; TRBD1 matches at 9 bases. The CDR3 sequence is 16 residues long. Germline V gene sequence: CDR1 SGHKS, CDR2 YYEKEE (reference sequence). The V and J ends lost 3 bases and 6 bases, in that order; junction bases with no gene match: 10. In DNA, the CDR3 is TGTGCCAGCAGCTCTATCACAGGGGGCATCCCTCAGCCCCAGCATTTT. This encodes CASSSITGGIPQPQHF.

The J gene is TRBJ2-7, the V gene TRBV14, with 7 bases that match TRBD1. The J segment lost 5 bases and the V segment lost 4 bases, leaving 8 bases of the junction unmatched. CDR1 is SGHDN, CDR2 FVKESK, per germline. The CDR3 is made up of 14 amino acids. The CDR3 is CASSPRTGNHEQYF. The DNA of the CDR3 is TGTGCCAGCAGCCCCCGGACAGGTAACCACGAGCAGTACTTC.

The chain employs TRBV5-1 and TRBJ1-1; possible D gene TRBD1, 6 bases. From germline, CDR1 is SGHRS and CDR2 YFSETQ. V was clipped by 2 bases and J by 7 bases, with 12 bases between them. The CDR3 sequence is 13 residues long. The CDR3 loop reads CASSLGQTLEAFF. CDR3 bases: TGCGCCAGCAGCTTAGGACAGACTCTTGAAGCTTTCTTT.

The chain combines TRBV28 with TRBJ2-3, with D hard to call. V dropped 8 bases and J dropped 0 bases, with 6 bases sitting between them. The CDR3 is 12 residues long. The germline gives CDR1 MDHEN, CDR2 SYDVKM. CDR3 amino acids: CASGASTDTQYF. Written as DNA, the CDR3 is TGTGCCAGCGGAGCTAGCACAGATACGCAGTATTTT.

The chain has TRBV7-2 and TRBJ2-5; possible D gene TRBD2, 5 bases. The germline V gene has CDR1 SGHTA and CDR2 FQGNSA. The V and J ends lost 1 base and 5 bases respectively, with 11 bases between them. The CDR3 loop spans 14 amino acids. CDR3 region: CASSLDPREETQYF. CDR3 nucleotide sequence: TGTGCCAGCAGCTTAGACCCGAGGGAGGAGACCCAGTACTTC.